The entry that follows covers one T cell receptor (beta chain) sequence. Its target antigen remains unknown. No clone much larger than this one lies a single base away; base qualities are absent. TCRbeta CDR3 regions were amplified from genomic DNA by means of the immunoSEQ Assay, a bias-controlled multiplex PCR. Per the original workflow: Nucleated cell counts per sample were estimated from amplification of reference gene primers within the assay. Sequence reads were collapsed and filtered to measure the absolute abundance of every unique TCRbeta CDR3 rearrangement. For each sample, productive Simpson clonality was calculated as the square root of Simpson's diversity index over productive rearrangements. Entries here come from immuneACCESS through TCRdb and include only in-frame sequences with V and J called. Some clones fail to appear in such tables; in the studies checked, an unresolved V gene covers under half of the shortfall, and the cause of the remainder is unknown. That table gives V, J and clone size, and the DNA gave D and trimming. The sample profile shows roughly 170,000 clones; roughly nine tenths of them were found once. Of the sample, 20% falls within the top ten clones.

Counted from cysteine to phenylalanine, this CDR3 has 14 amino acids. CDR3 DNA only is kept here, 42 bases in frame from base 1. The trim is 4 bases for V and 0 bases for J, with a gap of 9 bases between the germline ends. The germline V gene specifies SGHTA as CDR1 and FQGNSA as CDR2. Each collaborating institution followed its own protocols to collect whole blood in K2EDTA tubes. For TCRbeta analysis, collaborator samples were shipped as frozen whole blood, as isolated PBMCs, or as DNA extracted from either sample type. The data belong to a study of blood T cell repertoires in COVID-19 (dated by TCRdb to the early 2020s). About the study as a whole: Samples from collaborators originated in the United States, Italy and Spain and spanned both the acute and convalescent phases of COVID-19. The prospective study material was composed of cDNA or gDNA derived from T cells, B-cell-depleted T cells, or PBMCs. The dataset comprised deeply sampled blood TCRbeta repertoires from subjects exposed to, actively infected with, or recovered from COVID-19. A freely available public database, intended as a resource for researchers studying the immune response to SARS-CoV-2, is where the repertoires were released. The samples were drawn from the first 160 participants of the ongoing ImmuneRACE study and from over a thousand subjects provided by 6 global collaborators. The sample metadata nearly always contained a de-identified subject ID, COVID-19 status, age in years and sex. HLA class I and class II types, where available, came from metadata supplied by the sample provider rather than from assay-based typing. The research as a whole found: How much clinical and demographic metadata was included differed by source and by participant, and the metadata was provided uncurated.

The sequence links TRBV7-2 to TRBJ1-1; the D gene is possibly TRBD1, with 6 bases matching. This clonotype originated in a man between 65 and 85 years old with active or convalescent COVID-19. The specimen was peripheral blood. Read as DNA, the sequence is TGTGCCAGCAGCTCGGACAGCGTGAACACTGAAGCTTTCTTT. This is translated as CASSSDSVNTEAFF.